This T cell receptor beta chain was identified in a study of blood T cell repertoires in COVID-19. Study in general: T cells, B-cell-depleted T cells, or PBMCs provided the cDNA or gDNA that served as material.

Using immunoSEQ multiplex PCR, the repertoire was profiled, and TCRdb retains in-frame clones only, with some absent. The table includes about 61,000 clones, more than 70% detected once. The CDR3 consists of 15 residues. Germline V gene lookup returns CDR1 SGHDT and CDR2 YYEEEE. The V end was cut by 3 bases, the J end by 10 bases, with 17 bases between. Material for sequencing was peripheral blood. J is TRBJ1-6 and V is TRBV5-6, with D maybe TRBD1 (6 bases). The sequence derives from a woman between 50 and 59 years old with active or convalescent COVID-19. The CDR3 loop reads CASSSLSGVGSPLHF. DNA of the CDR3: TGTGCCAGCAGCTCACTTTCAGGGGTAGGATCACCCCTCCACTTT.